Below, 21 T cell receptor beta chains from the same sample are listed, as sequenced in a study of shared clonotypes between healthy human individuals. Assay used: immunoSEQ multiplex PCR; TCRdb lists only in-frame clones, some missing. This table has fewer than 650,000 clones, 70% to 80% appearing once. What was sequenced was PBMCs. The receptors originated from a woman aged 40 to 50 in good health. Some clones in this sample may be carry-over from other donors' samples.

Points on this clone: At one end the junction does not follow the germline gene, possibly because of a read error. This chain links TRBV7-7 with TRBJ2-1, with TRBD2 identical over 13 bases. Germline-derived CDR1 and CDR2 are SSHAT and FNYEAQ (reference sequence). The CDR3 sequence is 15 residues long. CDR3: CASSEGLAGSAEQFF. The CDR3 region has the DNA TGTGCTAGCAGCGAGGGACTAGCGGGATCCGCTGAGCAGTTCTTC.

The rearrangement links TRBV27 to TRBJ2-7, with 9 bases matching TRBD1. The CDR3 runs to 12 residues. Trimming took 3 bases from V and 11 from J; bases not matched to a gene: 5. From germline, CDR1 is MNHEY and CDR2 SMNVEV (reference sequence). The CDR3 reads CASSFGTGPEYF. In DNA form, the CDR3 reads TGTGCCAGCAGTTTCGGGACAGGGCCGGAGTACTTC.

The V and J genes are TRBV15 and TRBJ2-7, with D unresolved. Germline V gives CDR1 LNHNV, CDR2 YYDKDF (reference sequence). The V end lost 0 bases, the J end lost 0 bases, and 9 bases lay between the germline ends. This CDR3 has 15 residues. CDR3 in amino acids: CATSRDINPSYEQYF. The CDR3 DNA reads TGTGCCACCAGCAGAGACATCAACCCCTCCTACGAGCAGTACTTC.

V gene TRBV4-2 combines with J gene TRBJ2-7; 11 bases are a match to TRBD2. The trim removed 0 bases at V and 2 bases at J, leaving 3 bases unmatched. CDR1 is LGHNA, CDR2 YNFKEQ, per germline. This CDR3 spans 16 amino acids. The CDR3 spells CASSQETSGDAYEQYF. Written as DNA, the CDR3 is TGTGCCAGCAGCCAAGAGACTAGCGGGGATGCCTACGAGCAGTACTTC.

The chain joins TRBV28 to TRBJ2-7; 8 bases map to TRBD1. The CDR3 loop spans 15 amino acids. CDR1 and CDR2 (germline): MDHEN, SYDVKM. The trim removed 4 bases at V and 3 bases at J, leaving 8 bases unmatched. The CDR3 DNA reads TGTGCCAGCAGTTCGACCACCGGGACAGGCTACGAGCAGTACTTC. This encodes CASSSTTGTGYEQYF.

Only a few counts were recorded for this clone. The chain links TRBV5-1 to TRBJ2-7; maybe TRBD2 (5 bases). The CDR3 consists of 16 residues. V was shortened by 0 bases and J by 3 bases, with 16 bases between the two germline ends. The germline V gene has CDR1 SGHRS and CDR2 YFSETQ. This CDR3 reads CASSLVTGLGSYEQYF. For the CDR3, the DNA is TGCGCCAGCAGCTTGGTTACTGGACTGGGAAGCTACGAGCAGTACTTC. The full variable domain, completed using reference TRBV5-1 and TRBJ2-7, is KAGVTQTPRYLIKTRGQQVTLSCSPISGHRSVSWYQQTPGQGLQFLFEYFSETQRNKGNFPGRFSGRQFSNSRSEMNVSTLELGDSALYLCASSLVTGLGSYEQYFGPGTRLTVT.

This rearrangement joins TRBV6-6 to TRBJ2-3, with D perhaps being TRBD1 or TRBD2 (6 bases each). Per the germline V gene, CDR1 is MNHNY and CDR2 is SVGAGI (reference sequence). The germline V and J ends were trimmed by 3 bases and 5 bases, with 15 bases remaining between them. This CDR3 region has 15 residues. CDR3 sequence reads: CASSYSGGGLDTQYF. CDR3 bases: TGTGCCAGCAGTTATAGCGGAGGGGGTCTAGATACGCAGTATTTT.

The CDR3 DNA reads TGTGCCAGTAGGCCCCCGGGGAATCAGCCCCAGCATTTT. This encodes CASRPPGNQPQHF. The chain combines TRBV19 with TRBJ1-5; the D is unclear. Germline CDR1 is LNHDA and CDR2 is SQIVND (reference sequence). Trimming removed 6 bases from V and 4 bases from J, with 10 bases in between. The length of the CDR3 is 13 residues.

In nucleotides, the CDR3 is TGTGCTAGTGCCCTCGGGGGGCAGGGGCGCTCTGGCTACACCTTC. Translation gives CASALGGQGRSGYTF. The rearrangement joins TRBV12-5 to TRBJ1-2, with a weak D call TRBD1 (6 bases). Germline loops: CDR1 LGHNT, CDR2 FRNRAP. CDR3 size: 15 residues. V shed 7 bases and J shed 7 bases, with 22 bases lying between them. Using reference TRBV12-5 and TRBJ1-2 for the parts outside the CDR3, the full variable domain is DARVTQTPRHKVTEMGQEVTMRCQPILGHNTVFWYRQTMMQGLELLAYFRNRAPLDDSGMPKDRFSAEMPDATLATLKIQPSEPRDSAVYFCASALGGQGRSGYTFGSGTRLTVV.

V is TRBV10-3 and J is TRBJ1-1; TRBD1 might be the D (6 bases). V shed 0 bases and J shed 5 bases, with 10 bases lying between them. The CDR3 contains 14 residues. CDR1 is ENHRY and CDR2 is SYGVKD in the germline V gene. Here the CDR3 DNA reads TGTGCCATCAGTGAGTCCGCAGGGGATACTGAAGCTTTCTTT. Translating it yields CAISESAGDTEAFF.

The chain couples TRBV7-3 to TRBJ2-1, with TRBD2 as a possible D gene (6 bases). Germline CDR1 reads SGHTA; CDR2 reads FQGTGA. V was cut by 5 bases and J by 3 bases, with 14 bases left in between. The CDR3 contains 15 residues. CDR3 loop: CASSPGSSVYNEQFF. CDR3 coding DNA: TGTGCCAGCAGCCCCGGGTCTAGCGTCTACAATGAGCAGTTCTTC.

DNA for the CDR3: TGCGCCAGCAGTGAGGGTTCCACCTACGAGCAGTACTTC. Its translation is CASSEGSTYEQYF. The chain carries TRBV10-2 and TRBJ2-7; D is unclear. The length of the CDR3 is 13 residues. CDR1 WSHSY and CDR2 SAAADI come from the germline V gene. Trimming cost V 2 bases and J 2 bases, with 7 bases left between them.

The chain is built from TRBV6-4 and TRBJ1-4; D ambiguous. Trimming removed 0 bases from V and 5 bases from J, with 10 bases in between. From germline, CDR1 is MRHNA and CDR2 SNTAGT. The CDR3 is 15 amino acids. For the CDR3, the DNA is TGTGCCAGCAGTGACTCAGGAGGTGCGAATGAAAAACTGTTTTTT. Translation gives CASSDSGGANEKLFF.

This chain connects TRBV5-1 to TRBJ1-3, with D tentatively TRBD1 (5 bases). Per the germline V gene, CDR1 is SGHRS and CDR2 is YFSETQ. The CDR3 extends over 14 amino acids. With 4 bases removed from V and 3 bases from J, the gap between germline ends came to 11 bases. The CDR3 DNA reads TGCGCCAGCAGCCTGGCAGGGCATGGAAACACCATATATTTT. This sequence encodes CASSLAGHGNTIYF.

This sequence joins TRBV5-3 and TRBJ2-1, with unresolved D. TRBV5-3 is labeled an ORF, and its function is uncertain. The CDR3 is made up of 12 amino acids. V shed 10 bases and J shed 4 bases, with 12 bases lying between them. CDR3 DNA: TGTGCCTCCCAGACCTTATACAATGAGCAGTTCTTC. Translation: CASQTLYNEQFF.

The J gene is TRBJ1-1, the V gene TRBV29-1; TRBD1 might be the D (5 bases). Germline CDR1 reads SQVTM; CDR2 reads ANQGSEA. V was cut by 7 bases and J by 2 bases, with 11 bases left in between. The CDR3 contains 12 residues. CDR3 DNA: TGCAGCGGGGACGCAATTAACACTGAAGCTTTCTTT. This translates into CSGDAINTEAFF.

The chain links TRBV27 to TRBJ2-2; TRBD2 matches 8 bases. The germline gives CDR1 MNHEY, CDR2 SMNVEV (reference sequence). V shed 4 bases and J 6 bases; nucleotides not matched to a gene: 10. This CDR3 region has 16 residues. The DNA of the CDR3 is TGTGCCAGCAGTTCCTATAGCGGGATAGGGCCCGGGGAGCTGTTTTTT. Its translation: CASSSYSGIGPGELFF.

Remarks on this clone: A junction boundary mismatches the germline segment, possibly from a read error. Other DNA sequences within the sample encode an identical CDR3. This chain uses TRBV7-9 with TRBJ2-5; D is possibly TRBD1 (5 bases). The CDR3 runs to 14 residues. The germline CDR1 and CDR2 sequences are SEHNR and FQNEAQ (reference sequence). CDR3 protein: CASSTGHGEETQYF. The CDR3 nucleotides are TGCGCCAGCAGCACAGGACACGGCGAAGAGACCCAGTACTTC.

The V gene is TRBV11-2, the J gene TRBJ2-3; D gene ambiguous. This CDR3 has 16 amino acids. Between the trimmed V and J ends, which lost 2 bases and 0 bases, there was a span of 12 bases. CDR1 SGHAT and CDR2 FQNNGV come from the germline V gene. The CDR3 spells CASSLFGRRSTDTQYF. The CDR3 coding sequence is TGTGCCAGCAGCTTATTCGGAAGGCGTAGCACAGATACGCAGTATTTT.

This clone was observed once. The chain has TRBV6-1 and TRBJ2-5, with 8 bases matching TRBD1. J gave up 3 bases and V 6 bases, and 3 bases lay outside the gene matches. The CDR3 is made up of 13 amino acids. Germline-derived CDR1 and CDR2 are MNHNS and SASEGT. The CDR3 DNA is TGTGCCAGCAGAGTACAGGGGGAAGAGACCCAGTACTTC. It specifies CASRVQGEETQYF.

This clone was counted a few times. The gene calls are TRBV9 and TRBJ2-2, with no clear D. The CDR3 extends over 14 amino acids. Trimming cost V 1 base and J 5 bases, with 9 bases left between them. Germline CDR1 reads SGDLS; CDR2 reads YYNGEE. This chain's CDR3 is CASSVQGLTGELFF. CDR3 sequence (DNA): TGTGCCAGCAGCGTACAAGGTCTTACCGGGGAGCTGTTTTTT.